This TCR beta chain comes out of a study of patients and donors after allogeneic stem cell transplantation. The length of the CDR3 is 13 residues. Germline V CDR1 and CDR2: MNHNS, SASEGT. The V gene end was trimmed by 6 bases and the J gene end by 4 bases; junction bases not matched to a gene: 3. TCRdb re-derived calls from the RT-PCR reads in MiXCR, one entry per CDR3 protein. Among 400,000 to 450,000 distinct CDR3 sequences, around 16% were seen once, and the ten largest hold 7% to 7.5%. The rearrangement joins TRBV6-1 to TRBJ2-1; 7 positions agree with TRBD2. The TCR originated in a human donor who was either an allogeneic HSCT recipient or a stem cell or donor lymphocyte infusion donor (not recorded which). It is not recorded whose cells these are; they may come from a transplant donor. Specimen: blood, either unsorted or a sorted T cell fraction (not recorded which). The CDR3 DNA reads TGTGCCAGCAGCCGGACTAGTTACAATGAGCAGTTCTTC. Amino acid sequence: CASSRTSYNEQFF.